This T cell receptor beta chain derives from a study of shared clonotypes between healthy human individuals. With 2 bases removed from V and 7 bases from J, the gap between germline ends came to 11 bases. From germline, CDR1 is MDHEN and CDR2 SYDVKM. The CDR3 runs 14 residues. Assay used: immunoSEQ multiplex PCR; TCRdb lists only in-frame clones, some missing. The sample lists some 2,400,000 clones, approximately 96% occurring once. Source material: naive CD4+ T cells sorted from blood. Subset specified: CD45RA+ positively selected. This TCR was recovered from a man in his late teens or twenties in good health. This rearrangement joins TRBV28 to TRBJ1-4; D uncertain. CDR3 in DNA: TGTGCCAGCAGTTTACCCGGGTTTAGTGAAAAACTGTTTTTT. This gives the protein CASSLPGFSEKLFF.